Shown below are 25 T cell receptor beta chains from a single sample sequenced in a study of shared clonotypes between healthy human individuals. TCRdb keeps only in-frame clones here, not all; method: immunoSEQ multiplex PCR. The repertoire holds hundreds of thousands of clones, approximately 96% seen once, with 0.095% to 0.13% in the top ten. Terminally differentiated effector memory CD45RA+ cells were excluded from the naive CD8 cells, which were CD45RO-negative and positively selected for CCR7. Sequenced material: naive CD8+ T cells sorted from blood. These receptor sequences come from a woman in her thirties in good health.

The chain carries TRBV9 and TRBJ1-2; TRBD1 agrees at 10 bases. This CDR3 region has 18 residues. V lost 4 bases to trimming and J lost 1 base; unmatched junction nucleotides: 13. The germline V gene has CDR1 SGDLS and CDR2 YYNGEE. CDR3 in DNA: TGTGCCAGCAGCACACCGGGACAGGGGAATGAGTATAACTATGGCTACACCTTC. Translating it yields CASSTPGQGNEYNYGYTF.

The chain has TRBV27 and TRBJ2-3; D perhaps matches TRBD1 (6 bases). The CDR3 sequence is 13 residues long. Germline V lookup: CDR1 MNHEY, CDR2 SMNVEV (reference sequence). V was clipped by 4 bases and J by 8 bases, with 13 bases between them. The CDR3 loop reads CASSYYSGATQYF. The CDR3 region has the DNA TGTGCCAGCAGTTACTACTCAGGGGCTACGCAGTATTTT.

Note on this clone: Other nucleotide sequences in the sample specify the same CDR3. This rearrangement joins TRBV5-6 to TRBJ2-2; D call uncertain. The CDR3 totals 13 residues. Germline lookup yields CDR1 SGHDT and CDR2 YYEEEE. Between the trimmed V and J ends, which lost 0 bases and 5 bases, there was a span of 5 bases. The CDR3 here is CASSLAGTGELFF. CDR3 DNA sequence: TGTGCCAGCAGCTTGGCTGGGACCGGGGAGCTGTTTTTT.

The chain couples TRBV4-1 to TRBJ2-3, with 10 bases identical to TRBD2. Looked up from germline, CDR1 is MGHRA and CDR2 is YSYEKL. The CDR3 runs 18 residues. V gave up 2 bases and J gave up 3 bases; unmatched junction bases: 11. DNA of the CDR3: TGCGCCAGCAGCCAAAATCCGTCTAGCGGGAGTGTAACAGATACGCAGTATTTT. This codes for CASSQNPSSGSVTDTQYF.

The chain uses TRBV4-1 and TRBJ2-7, with TRBD2 matching over 8 bases. In germline, CDR1 is MGHRA, CDR2 YSYEKL. V gave up 1 base and J gave up 7 bases; unmatched junction bases: 6. CDR3 length equals 14 residues. CDR3 residues: CASSQASLAGEQYF. The CDR3 DNA sequence: TGCGCCAGCAGCCAAGCTTCGCTAGCGGGTGAGCAGTACTTC.

The chain uses TRBV28 and TRBJ1-2; the D is unclear. V was trimmed by 6 bases and J by 4 bases, leaving 12 bases between them. Looked up from germline, CDR1 is MDHEN and CDR2 is SYDVKM. The CDR3 runs to 13 residues. CDR3 nucleotide sequence: TGTGCCAGCAGCCCTCTAGGTTTCTATGGCTACACCTTC. This gives the protein CASSPLGFYGYTF.

The V and J genes are TRBV6-1 and TRBJ2-7; tentative D call: TRBD1 (6 bases). The CDR3 consists of 16 residues. Germline CDR1 MNHNS, CDR2 SASEGT. The ends were cut back, 4 bases at V and 1 base at J, with 17 bases in the middle. The CDR3 here is CASSGPGQKGSYEQYF. The CDR3 DNA is TGTGCCAGCAGTGGGCCGGGACAAAAGGGTTCCTACGAGCAGTACTTC.

The CDR3 DNA reads TGTGCCAGCGGGGACCTAGTATCGTACGAGCAGTACTTC. This sequence encodes CASGDLVSYEQYF. V and J are TRBV11-2 and TRBJ2-7; D possibly matches TRBD1 or TRBD2 (5 bases each). V gave up 8 bases and J gave up 4 bases, with 15 bases separating them. This CDR3 comprises 13 residues. Germline assignment: CDR1 SGHAT and CDR2 FQNNGV.

Comments on this clone: This CDR3 is also generated by other DNA sequences in the sample. This rearrangement joins TRBV29-1 to TRBJ2-1; no firm D call. CDR1 SQVTM and CDR2 ANQGSEA come from the germline V gene. The CDR3 has 10 residues. V shed 4 bases and J shed 4 bases, with 2 bases lying between them. Here the CDR3 DNA reads TGCAGCGTTGTTTACAATGAGCAGTTCTTC. This translates into CSVVYNEQFF.

This clone appeared a single time. The DNA for the CDR3 is TGCGCCAGCAGCACCCTAGCGTCAGATACGCAGTATTTT. Protein: CASSTLASDTQYF. This chain links TRBV4-1 with TRBJ2-3, with D possibly TRBD2 on 6 matching bases. In germline, CDR1 is MGHRA, CDR2 YSYEKL. This CDR3 has 13 amino acids. V gave up 5 bases and J gave up 4 bases, with 10 bases separating them.

This clone was found once. The J gene is TRBJ2-3, the V gene TRBV11-1; D gene ambiguous. The V end lost 3 bases, the J end lost 3 bases, and 13 bases lay between the germline ends. The CDR3 totals 15 residues. CDR1 SGHAT and CDR2 FQDESV come from the germline V gene (reference sequence). CDR3 loop: CASSFGFLATDTQYF. The CDR3 region has the DNA TGTGCCAGCAGCTTCGGCTTTTTGGCAACAGATACGCAGTATTTT.

V usage is TRBV28 and J usage is TRBJ1-2; possible D gene TRBD1, 5 bases. The germline V and J ends were trimmed by 1 base and 2 bases, with 8 bases remaining between them. The CDR3 contains 14 residues. CDR1 MDHEN and CDR2 SYDVKM come from the germline V gene. As DNA, the CDR3 is TGTGCCAGCAGTTTATTGGGGGGGAACTATGGCTACACCTTC. The encoded protein is CASSLLGGNYGYTF.

CDR3 protein: CASSLATGVHEQYF. CDR3 DNA sequence: TGCGCCAGCAGCTTGGCCACGGGGGTCCACGAGCAGTACTTC. The chain has TRBV5-1 and TRBJ2-7; a possible D gene is TRBD2 (6 bases). V was shortened by 0 bases and J by 5 bases, with 12 bases between the two germline ends. Germline V gene data show CDR1 as SGHRS and CDR2 as YFSETQ. The CDR3 length is 14 residues.

The gene calls are TRBV30 and TRBJ1-6; possible D gene TRBD1, 5 bases. Germline V gene lookup returns CDR1 GTSNPN and CDR2 SVGIG (reference sequence). This CDR3 has 15 amino acids. Trimming cost V 0 bases and J 5 bases, with 11 bases left between them. In nucleotides, the CDR3 is TGTGCCTGGAGTGTACTTGGGGCTAATAATTCACCCCTCCACTTT. Amino acid sequence: CAWSVLGANNSPLHF.

The chain recombines TRBV2 with TRBJ2-1; tentatively, D is TRBD1 or TRBD2 (5 bases each). Trimming removed 6 bases from V and 5 bases from J, with 11 bases in between. In germline, CDR1 is SNHLY, CDR2 FYNNEI. The CDR3 loop spans 13 amino acids. CDR3 amino acids: CASRRRDDNEQFF. The CDR3 region has the DNA TGTGCCAGCAGGCGCCGGGACGACAATGAGCAGTTCTTC.

The V call is TRBV7-9, the J call TRBJ2-3; TRBD2 agrees at 9 bases. Germline trimming cut 1 base from V and 6 bases from J; bases unmatched to any gene: 11. The CDR3 covers 17 residues. CDR1 is SEHNR, CDR2 FQNEAQ, per germline (reference sequence). The CDR3, as DNA: TGTGCCAGCAGCTTAGTAGGTGAGGCGGGAGGGCCTGATACGCAGTATTTT. This codes for CASSLVGEAGGPDTQYF.

The chain carries TRBV25-1 and TRBJ2-1, with 11 bases matching TRBD2. Germline V gene data show CDR1 as MGHDK and CDR2 as SYGVNS. The CDR3 extends over 14 amino acids. J gave up 9 bases and V 3 bases, and 4 bases lay outside the gene matches. CDR3 sequence: CASSDSGRALEQFF. CDR3 DNA sequence: TGTGCCAGCAGTGATAGCGGGAGGGCCCTTGAGCAGTTCTTC.

The rearrangement joins TRBV21-1 to TRBJ1-1. TRBV21-1 corresponds to a pseudogene. The CDR3 contains 17 residues. The CDR3: CASSKRYKLGGDTEAFF. CDR3 nucleotide sequence: TGTGCCAGCAGCAAACGCTACAAGCTCGGAGGGGACACTGAAGCTTTCTTT.

V and J are TRBV27 and TRBJ1-4, with a possible D match to TRBD1 (6 bases). The germline V gene encodes CDR1 MNHEY and CDR2 SMNVEV (reference sequence). The CDR3 has 16 residues. V lost 6 bases and J lost 7, with 21 bases in between. DNA of the CDR3: TGTGCCAGCAGCCCCAGCTGGGGACAAATTTTTGAAAAACTGTTTTTT. Protein product: CASSPSWGQIFEKLFF.

The chain links TRBV4-1 to TRBJ2-7; TRBD2 agrees at 8 bases. The CDR3 is 17 amino acids. Germline CDR1 is MGHRA and CDR2 is YSYEKL. J lost 6 bases, V lost 0 bases, and 13 bases had no gene match. The CDR3 reads CASSQEITGGPIIEQYF. The CDR3 region has the DNA TGCGCCAGCAGCCAAGAGATAACGGGAGGGCCGATTATCGAGCAGTACTTC.

This chain uses TRBV2 with TRBJ1-2; D is uncertain. V gave up 7 bases and J gave up 8 bases, with 5 bases separating them. CDR1 is SNHLY, CDR2 FYNNEI, per germline. This CDR3 has 9 amino acids. CDR3 DNA sequence: TGTGCCAGCATAGAGGGCTACACCTTC. It codes for CASIEGYTF. Variable domain in full (rest from reference TRBV2 and TRBJ1-2): EPEVTQTPSHQVTQMGQEVILRCVPISNHLYFYWYRQILGQKVEFLVSFYNNEISEKSEIFDDQFSVERPDGSNFTLKIRSTKLEDSAMYFCASIEGYTFGSGTRLTVV.

The chain couples TRBV7-9 to TRBJ2-7; a weak D match, TRBD2 (5 bases). There are 12 residues in the CDR3. Per the germline V gene, CDR1 is SEHNR and CDR2 is FQNEAQ (reference sequence). With 1 base removed from V and 5 bases from J, the gap between germline ends came to 6 bases. Here the CDR3 reads CASSLGADEQYF. The CDR3 coding sequence is TGTGCCAGCAGCTTAGGAGCGGACGAGCAGTACTTC.

The sample holds one count of this clone. The rearrangement uses TRBV30 and TRBJ1-5; unclear D gene. The germline CDR1 and CDR2 sequences are GTSNPN and SVGIG (reference sequence). The CDR3 loop spans 14 amino acids. V was cut by 0 bases and J by 2 bases, with 8 bases left in between. DNA for the CDR3: TGTGCCTGGAGTGTTGCCAGCGGCAATCAGCCCCAGCATTTT. Translating gives CAWSVASGNQPQHF.

The chain recombines TRBV19 with TRBJ1-2, with TRBD1 as a possible D gene (5 bases). Germline lookup yields CDR1 LNHDA and CDR2 SQIVND (reference sequence). Trimming stripped 5 bases from V and 4 bases from J, with 14 bases between. The CDR3 is 14 residues long. The CDR3 sequence: CASSPLGGAYGYTF. The DNA of the CDR3 is TGTGCCAGTAGTCCCCTCGGGGGAGCCTATGGCTACACCTTC.

This chain's CDR3 is CASSPWMVNTEAFF. The CDR3 DNA reads TGTGCCAGCAGTCCTTGGATGGTGAACACTGAAGCTTTCTTT. V and J are TRBV6-5 and TRBJ1-1; D remains unclear. There are 14 residues in the CDR3. The V end was cut by 5 bases, the J end by 0 bases, with 10 bases between. CDR1 and CDR2 from the germline V gene are MNHEY and SVGAGI.